This TCR beta chain was documented in a study of T cells in narcolepsy. Study summary: Patients with NT1 or NT2 and healthy control donors were enrolled.

Assay used: immunoSEQ multiplex PCR; TCRdb lists only in-frame clones, some missing. The repertoire holds over 7,500 clones, with about 55% as singletons. Regarding the study as a whole: Healthy controls reportedly lacked the autoreactive clonotypes serially found in patients' blood.

Per the germline V gene, CDR1 is SGDLS and CDR2 is YYNGEE. The CDR3 spans 15 residues. Comments on this clone: The antigen remains undetermined.

The origin of this receptor is a human donor with narcolepsy. The material sequenced was CD45RA- memory CD8+ T cells from PBMCs. The chain carries TRBV9 and TRBJ2-7; tentative D call: TRBD1 (6 bases). Gene TRBJ2-1 matches the end of the DNA better, so the J call may be wrong. CDR3 nucleotides: TGTGCCAGCAGCGCGCAGGGGAGCTCCTACAATGAGCAGTTCTTC. It specifies CASSAQGSSYNEQFF.